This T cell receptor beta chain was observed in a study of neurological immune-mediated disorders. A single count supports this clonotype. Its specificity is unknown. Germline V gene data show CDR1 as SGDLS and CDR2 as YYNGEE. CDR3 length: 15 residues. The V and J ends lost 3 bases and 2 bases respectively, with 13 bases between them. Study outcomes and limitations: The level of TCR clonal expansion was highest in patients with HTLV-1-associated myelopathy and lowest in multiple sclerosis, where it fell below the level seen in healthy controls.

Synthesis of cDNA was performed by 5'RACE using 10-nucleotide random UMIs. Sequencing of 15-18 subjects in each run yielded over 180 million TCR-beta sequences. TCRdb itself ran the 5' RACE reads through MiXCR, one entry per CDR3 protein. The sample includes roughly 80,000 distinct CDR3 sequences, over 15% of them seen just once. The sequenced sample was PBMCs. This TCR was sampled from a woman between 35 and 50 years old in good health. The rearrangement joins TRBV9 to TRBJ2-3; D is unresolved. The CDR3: CASSAGRLPTDTQYF. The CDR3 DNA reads TGTGCCAGCAGCGCCGGACGGCTCCCCACAGATACGCAGTATTTT.